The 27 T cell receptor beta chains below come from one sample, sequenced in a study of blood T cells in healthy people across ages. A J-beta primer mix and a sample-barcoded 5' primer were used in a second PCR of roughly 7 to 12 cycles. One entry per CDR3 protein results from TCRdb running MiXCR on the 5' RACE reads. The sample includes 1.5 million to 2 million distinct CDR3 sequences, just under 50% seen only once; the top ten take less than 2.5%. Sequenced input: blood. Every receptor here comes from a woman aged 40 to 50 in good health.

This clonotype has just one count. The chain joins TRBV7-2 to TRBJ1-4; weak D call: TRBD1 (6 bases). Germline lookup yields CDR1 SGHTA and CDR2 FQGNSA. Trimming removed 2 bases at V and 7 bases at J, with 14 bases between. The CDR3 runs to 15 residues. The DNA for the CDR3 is TGTGCCAGCAGCTTACAGGGGAGAGGGCCTGAAAAACTGTTTTTT. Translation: CASSLQGRGPEKLFF.

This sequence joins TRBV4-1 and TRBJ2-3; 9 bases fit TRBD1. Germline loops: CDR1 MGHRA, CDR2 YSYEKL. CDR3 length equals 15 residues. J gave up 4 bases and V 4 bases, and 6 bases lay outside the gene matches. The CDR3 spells CASSPPGQGSDTQYF. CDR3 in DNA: TGCGCCAGCAGCCCTCCGGGACAGGGATCAGATACGCAGTATTTT.

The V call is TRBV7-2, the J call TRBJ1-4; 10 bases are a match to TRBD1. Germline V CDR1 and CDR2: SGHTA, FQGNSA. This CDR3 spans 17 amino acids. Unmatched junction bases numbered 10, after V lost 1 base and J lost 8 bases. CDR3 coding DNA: TGTGCCAGCAGCTTAGAGGAGACAGGGGGCGGACGGGAAAAACTGTTTTTT. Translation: CASSLEETGGGREKLFF.

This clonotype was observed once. The CDR3 here is CSATGGGPREAFF. The CDR3 coding sequence is TGCAGCGCGACCGGGGGTGGTCCGCGTGAAGCTTTCTTT. The rearrangement uses TRBV29-1 and TRBJ1-1; a weak D match, TRBD1 (5 bases). CDR1 and CDR2 from the germline V gene are SQVTM and ANQGSEA. CDR3 size: 13 residues. Trimming pared 7 bases from V and 7 bases from J, leaving 19 bases between.

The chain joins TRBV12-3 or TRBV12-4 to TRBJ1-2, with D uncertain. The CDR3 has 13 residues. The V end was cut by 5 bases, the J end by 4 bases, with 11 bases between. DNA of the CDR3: TGTGCCAGCAGTGTGGTCAGCTCCTATGGCTACACCTTC. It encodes CASSVVSSYGYTF.

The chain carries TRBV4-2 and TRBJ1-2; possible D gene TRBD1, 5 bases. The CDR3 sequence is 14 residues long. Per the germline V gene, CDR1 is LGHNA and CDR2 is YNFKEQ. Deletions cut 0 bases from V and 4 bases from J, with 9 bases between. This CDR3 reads CASSQEDTGYGYTF. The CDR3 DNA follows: TGTGCCAGCAGCCAAGAGGACACAGGCTATGGCTACACCTTC.

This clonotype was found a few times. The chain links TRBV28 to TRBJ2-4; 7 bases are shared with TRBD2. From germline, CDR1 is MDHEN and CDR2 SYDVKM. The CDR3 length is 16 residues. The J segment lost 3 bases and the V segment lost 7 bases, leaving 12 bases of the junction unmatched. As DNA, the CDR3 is TGTGCCAGCACCTTTAAAGCGGGGCGTGTCAAAAACATTCAGTACTTC. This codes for CASTFKAGRVKNIQYF.

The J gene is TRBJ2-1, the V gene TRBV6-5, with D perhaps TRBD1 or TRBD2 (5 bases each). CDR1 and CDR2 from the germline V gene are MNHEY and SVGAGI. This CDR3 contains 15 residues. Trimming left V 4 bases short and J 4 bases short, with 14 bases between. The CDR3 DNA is TGTGCCAGCAGTTTCCGGGACGGAGTTTACAATGAGCAGTTCTTC. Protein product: CASSFRDGVYNEQFF.

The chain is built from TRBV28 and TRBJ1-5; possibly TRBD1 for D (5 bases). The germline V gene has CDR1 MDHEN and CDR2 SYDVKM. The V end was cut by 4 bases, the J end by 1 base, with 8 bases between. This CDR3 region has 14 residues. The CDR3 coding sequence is TGTGCCAGCAGTTCCTCAGGGAGCAATCAGCCCCAGCATTTT. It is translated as CASSSSGSNQPQHF.

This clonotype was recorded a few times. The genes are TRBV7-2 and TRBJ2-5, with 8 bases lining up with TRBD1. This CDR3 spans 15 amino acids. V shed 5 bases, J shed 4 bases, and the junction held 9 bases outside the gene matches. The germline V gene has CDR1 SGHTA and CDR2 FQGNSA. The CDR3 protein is CASSIRQGSSETQYF. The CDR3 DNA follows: TGTGCCAGCAGCATCCGACAGGGGTCATCAGAGACCCAGTACTTC.

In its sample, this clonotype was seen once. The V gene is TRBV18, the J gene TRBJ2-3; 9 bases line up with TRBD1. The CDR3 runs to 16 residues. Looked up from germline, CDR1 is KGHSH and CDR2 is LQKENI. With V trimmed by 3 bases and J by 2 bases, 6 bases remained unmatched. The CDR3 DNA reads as TGTGCCAGCTCACCTCTTGGGACAGGGTACACAGATACGCAGTATTTT. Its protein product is CASSPLGTGYTDTQYF.

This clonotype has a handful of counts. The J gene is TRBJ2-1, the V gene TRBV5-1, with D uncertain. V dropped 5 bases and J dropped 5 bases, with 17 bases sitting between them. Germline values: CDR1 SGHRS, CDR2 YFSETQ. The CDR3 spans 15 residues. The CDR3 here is CASRLDGEAHNEQFF. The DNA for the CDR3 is TGCGCCAGCAGGCTGGACGGAGAAGCTCACAATGAGCAGTTCTTC.

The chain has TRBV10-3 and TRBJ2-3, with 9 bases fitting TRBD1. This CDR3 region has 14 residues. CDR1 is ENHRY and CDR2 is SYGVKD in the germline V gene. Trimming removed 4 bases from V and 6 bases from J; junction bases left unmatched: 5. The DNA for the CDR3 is TGTGCCATCAGTGCCGGGACAGGGATCGATACGCAGTATTTT. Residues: CAISAGTGIDTQYF.

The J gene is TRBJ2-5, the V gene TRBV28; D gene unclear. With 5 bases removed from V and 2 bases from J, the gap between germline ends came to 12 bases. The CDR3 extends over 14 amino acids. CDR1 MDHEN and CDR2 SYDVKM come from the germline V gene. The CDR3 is CASSETGVQETQYF. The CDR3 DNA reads TGTGCCAGCAGTGAGACTGGGGTACAAGAGACCCAGTACTTC.

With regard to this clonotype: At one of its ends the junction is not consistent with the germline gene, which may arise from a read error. The CDR3: CATSSGAQANTEAFF. For the CDR3, the DNA is TGTGCTACCAGCAGCGGGGCACAGGCGAACACTGAAGCTTTCTTT. The chain links TRBV15 to TRBJ1-1; TRBD1 might be the D (5 bases). The CDR3 has 15 residues. Germline V gene data show CDR1 as LNHNV and CDR2 as YYDKDF (reference sequence).

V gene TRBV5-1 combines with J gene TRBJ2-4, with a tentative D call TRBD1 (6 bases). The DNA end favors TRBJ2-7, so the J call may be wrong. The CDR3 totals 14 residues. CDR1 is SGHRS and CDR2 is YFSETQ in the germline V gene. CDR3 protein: CASSSILTGYEQYF. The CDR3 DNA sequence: TGCGCCAGCAGCTCGATCTTGACAGGCTACGAGCAGTACTTC.

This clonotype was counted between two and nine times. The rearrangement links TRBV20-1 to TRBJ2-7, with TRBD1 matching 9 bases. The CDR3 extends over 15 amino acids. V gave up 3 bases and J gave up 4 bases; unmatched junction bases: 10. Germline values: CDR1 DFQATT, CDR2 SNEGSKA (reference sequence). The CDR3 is CSARPPGQGVYEQYF. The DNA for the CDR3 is TGCAGTGCTAGGCCCCCGGGACAGGGTGTTTACGAGCAGTACTTC.

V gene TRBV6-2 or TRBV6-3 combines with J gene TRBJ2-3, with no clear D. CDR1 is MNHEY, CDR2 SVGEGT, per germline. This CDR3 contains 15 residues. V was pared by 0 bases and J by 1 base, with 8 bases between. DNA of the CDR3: TGTGCCAGCAGTTACTCCGGGTTCCGCACAGATACGCAGTATTTT. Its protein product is CASSYSGFRTDTQYF.

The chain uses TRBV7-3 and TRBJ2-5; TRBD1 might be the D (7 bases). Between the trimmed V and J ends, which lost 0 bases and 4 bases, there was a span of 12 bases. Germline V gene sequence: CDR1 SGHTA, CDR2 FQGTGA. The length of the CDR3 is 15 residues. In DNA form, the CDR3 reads TGTGCCAGCAGCTTAACGGCAGGGGGGACAGAGACCCAGTACTTC. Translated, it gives CASSLTAGGTETQYF.

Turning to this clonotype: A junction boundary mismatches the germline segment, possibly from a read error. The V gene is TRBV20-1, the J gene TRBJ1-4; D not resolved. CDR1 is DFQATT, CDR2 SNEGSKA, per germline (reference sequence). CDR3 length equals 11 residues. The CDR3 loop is CVQGSGEKLFF. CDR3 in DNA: TGTGTCCAAGGGTCGGGTGAAAAACTGTTTTTT.

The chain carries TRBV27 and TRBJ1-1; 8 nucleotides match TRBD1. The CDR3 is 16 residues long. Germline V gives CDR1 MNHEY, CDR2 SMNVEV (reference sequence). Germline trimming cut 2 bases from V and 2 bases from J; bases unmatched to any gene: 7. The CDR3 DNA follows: TGTGCCAGCAGTTTACGAGACAGGGGTAGCAACACTGAAGCTTTCTTT. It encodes CASSLRDRGSNTEAFF.

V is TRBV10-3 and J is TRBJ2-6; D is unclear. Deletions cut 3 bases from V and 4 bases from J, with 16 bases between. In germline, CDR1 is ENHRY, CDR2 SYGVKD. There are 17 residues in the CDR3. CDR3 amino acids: CAISEYGPMRGANVLTF. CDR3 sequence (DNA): TGTGCCATCAGTGAATACGGCCCGATGAGAGGGGCCAACGTCCTGACTTTC.

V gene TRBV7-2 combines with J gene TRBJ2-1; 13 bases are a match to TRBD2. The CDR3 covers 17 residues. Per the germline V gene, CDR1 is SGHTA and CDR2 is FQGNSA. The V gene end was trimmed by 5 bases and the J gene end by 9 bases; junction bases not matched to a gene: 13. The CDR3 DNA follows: TGTGCCAGCAGCCATGGACTAGCGGGGGCAGGGTTCAGTGAGCAGTTCTTC. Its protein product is CASSHGLAGAGFSEQFF.

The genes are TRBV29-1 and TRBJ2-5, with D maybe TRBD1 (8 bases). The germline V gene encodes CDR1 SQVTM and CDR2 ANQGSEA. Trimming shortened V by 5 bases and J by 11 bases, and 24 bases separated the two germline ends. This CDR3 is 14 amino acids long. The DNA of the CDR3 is TGCAGCGTTAGCGGGACAGGTTCGGTCTACGGGCAGTACTTC. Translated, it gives CSVSGTGSVYGQYF.

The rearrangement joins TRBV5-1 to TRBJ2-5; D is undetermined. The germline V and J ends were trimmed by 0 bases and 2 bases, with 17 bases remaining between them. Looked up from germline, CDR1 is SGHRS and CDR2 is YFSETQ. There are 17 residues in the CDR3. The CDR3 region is CASSLGLLNDLQETQYF. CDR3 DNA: TGCGCCAGCAGCTTGGGACTCCTCAACGACCTACAAGAGACCCAGTACTTC.

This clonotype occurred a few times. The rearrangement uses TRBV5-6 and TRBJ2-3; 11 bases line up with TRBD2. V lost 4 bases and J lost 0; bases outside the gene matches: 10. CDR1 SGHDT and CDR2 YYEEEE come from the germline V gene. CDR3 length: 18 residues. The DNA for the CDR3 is TGTGCCAGCAGCCGGGTACTAGCGGGGGTGACTAGCACAGATACGCAGTATTTT. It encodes CASSRVLAGVTSTDTQYF.

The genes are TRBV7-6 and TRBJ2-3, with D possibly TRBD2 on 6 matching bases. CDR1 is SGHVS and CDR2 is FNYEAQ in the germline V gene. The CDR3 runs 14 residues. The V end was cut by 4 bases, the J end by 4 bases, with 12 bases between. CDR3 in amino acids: CASSSLGGADTQYF. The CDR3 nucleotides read TGTGCCAGCAGCTCCTTAGGAGGGGCAGATACGCAGTATTTT.